This T cell receptor (beta chain) was sequenced during a study of shared clonotypes between healthy human individuals. Sequencing was performed with immunoSEQ multiplex PCR; in TCRdb, only in-frame clones are kept and a portion is missing. The table records about 600,000 clones, roughly 79% of them present only once. Sequenced material: PBMCs. The clonotype was recovered from a middle-aged woman in good health. Some clones in this sample may be carry-over from other donors' samples.

The CDR3 sequence: CASSVGGGPSGANVLTF. The CDR3 DNA reads as TGTGCCAGCAGCGTAGGCGGCGGGCCCTCTGGGGCCAACGTCCTGACTTTC. This chain uses TRBV9 with TRBJ2-6; D perhaps matches TRBD2 (5 bases). Germline CDR1 SGDLS, CDR2 YYNGEE. The CDR3 spans 17 residues. V lost 0 bases and J lost 0, with 10 bases in between.